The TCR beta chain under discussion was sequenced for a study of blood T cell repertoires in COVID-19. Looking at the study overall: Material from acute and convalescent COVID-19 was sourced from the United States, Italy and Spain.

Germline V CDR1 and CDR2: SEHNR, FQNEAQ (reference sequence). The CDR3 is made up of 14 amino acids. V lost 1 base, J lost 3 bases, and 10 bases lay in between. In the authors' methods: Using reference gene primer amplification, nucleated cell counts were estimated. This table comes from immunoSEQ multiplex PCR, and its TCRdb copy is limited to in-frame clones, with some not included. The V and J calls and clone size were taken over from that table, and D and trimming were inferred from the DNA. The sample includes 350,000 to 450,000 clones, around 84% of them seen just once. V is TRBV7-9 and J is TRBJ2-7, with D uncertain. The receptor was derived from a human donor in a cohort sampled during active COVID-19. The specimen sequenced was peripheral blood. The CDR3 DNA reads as TGTGCCAGCAGCTTAGTTTCTAGTAACTACGAGCAGTACTTC. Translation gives CASSLVSSNYEQYF.